This TCR beta chain was recovered during a study of STAT3 mutations in large granular lymphocyte leukemia. Study results and limitations: After therapy, about 30% of the 18 patients switched clonotypes, all new clones STAT3 wild type. In T-cell large granular lymphocyte leukemia, about half of patients showed multiple immunodominant subclonotypes.

The V gene lost 0 bases and the J gene lost 0 bases, with 14 bases spanning the gap. This CDR3 has 17 amino acids. The germline V gene encodes CDR1 KGHSH and CDR2 LQKENI. Average productive template count per sample was 40,000 to 45,000. TCRdb's table, derived via immunoSEQ multiplex PCR, lists solely in-frame clones and lacks some. The repertoire consists of over 8,500 clones, with approximately 87% occurring once and the leading ten covering 80% to 85%. This clone was seen only once. Its target is unknown. V gene TRBV18 combines with J gene TRBJ1-1; no firm D call. The sample consisted of peripheral blood mononuclear cells. The TCR was taken from an older man with T-cell large granular lymphocyte leukemia. Some clones in this sample may be carry-over from other donors' samples. This chain's CDR3 is CASSPPGRVVMNTEAFF. CDR3 in DNA: TGTGCCAGCTCACCACCGGGTAGGGTCGTCATGAACACTGAAGCTTTCTTT.